The 9 T cell receptor beta chains in this list originate from one sample, sequenced in a study of T cell changes during pregnancy in multiple sclerosis. Some clones are missing from TCRdb's copy, which holds only in-frame ones; the method was immunoSEQ multiplex PCR. The table records tens of thousands of clones, approximately 92% of them present only once. This sample comprised CD4+ T cells from peripheral blood mononuclear cells, obtained after pregnancy. Receptors were obtained from a female donor in good health, enrolled as a control in a pregnancy study.

This chain links TRBV2 with TRBJ1-1, with D possibly being TRBD1 (5 bases). Germline V CDR1 and CDR2: SNHLY, FYNNEI. V lost 7 bases and J 9 bases, leaving 15 bases between the germline ends. The CDR3 is 12 residues long. The DNA for the CDR3 is TGTGCCAGCACCACGATCGACAGACAAGCTTTCTTT. It is translated as CASTTIDRQAFF. The full variable domain, rest sourced from reference TRBV2 and TRBJ1-1, is EPEVTQTPSHQVTQMGQEVILRCVPISNHLYFYWYRQILGQKVEFLVSFYNNEISEKSEIFDDQFSVERPDGSNFTLKIRSTKLEDSAMYFCASTTIDRQAFFGQGTRLTVV.

The chain recombines TRBV6-5 with TRBJ2-2, with 7 bases fitting TRBD1. The CDR3 has 16 amino acids. Germline CDR1 MNHEY, CDR2 SVGAGI. The V gene end was trimmed by 0 bases and the J gene end by 7 bases; junction bases not matched to a gene: 8. CDR3 sequence (DNA): TGTGCCAGCAGTTACTCTCAAAAGGGGGCGGTCGGGGAGCTGTTTTTT. It yields the protein CASSYSQKGAVGELFF.

This chain links TRBV2 with TRBJ1-4, with 7 bases lining up with TRBD1. CDR3 length equals 12 residues. CDR1 SNHLY and CDR2 FYNNEI come from the germline V gene. The junction had 9 bases not matched to a gene; V was cut back by 5 bases and J by 15 bases. CDR3 sequence reads: CASSRQGFEVFF. As DNA, the CDR3 is TGTGCCAGCAGTCGACAGGGTTTTGAAGTGTTTTTT.

CDR3 loop: CASSHRGTQYF. CDR3 bases: TGTGCCAGCAGCCACCGAGGGACCCAGTACTTC. J is TRBJ2-5 and V is TRBV27, with D uncertain. Looked up from germline, CDR1 is MNHEY and CDR2 is SMNVEV (reference sequence). The CDR3 extends over 11 amino acids. V was shortened by 6 bases and J by 7 bases, with 9 bases between the two germline ends.

The chain combines TRBV5-4 with TRBJ1-5, with 9 nucleotides matching TRBD1. This CDR3 has 14 residues. Germline loops: CDR1 SGHNT, CDR2 YYREEE (reference sequence). Unmatched junction bases numbered 4, after V lost 2 bases and J lost 7 bases. In DNA form, the CDR3 reads TGTGCCAGCAGCTTACAGGGGGCGAAGCAGCCCCAGCATTTT. This encodes CASSLQGAKQPQHF.

V gene TRBV12-5 combines with J gene TRBJ2-5, with TRBD1 matching 9 bases. Unmatched junction bases numbered 7, after V lost 1 base and J lost 4 bases. CDR3 size: 16 residues. Germline V lookup: CDR1 LGHNT, CDR2 FRNRAP. CDR3 amino acids: CASGLGEGQGRETQYF. For the CDR3, the DNA is TGTGCTAGTGGTTTGGGTGAGGGACAGGGAAGAGAGACCCAGTACTTC.

The chain joins TRBV7-9 to TRBJ1-1, with D possibly TRBD1 on 5 matching bases. Germline V gives CDR1 SEHNR, CDR2 FQNEAQ (reference sequence). This CDR3 spans 13 amino acids. With 4 bases removed from V and 1 base from J, the gap between germline ends came to 7 bases. This CDR3 reads CASSSGGNTEAFF. CDR3 in DNA: TGTGCCAGCAGCTCCGGGGGGAACACTGAAGCTTTCTTT.

This chain joins TRBV19 and TRBJ2-3, with TRBD2 as a possible D gene (5 bases). This CDR3 has 14 residues. CDR1 and CDR2 (germline): LNHDA, SQIVND (reference sequence). Trimming removed 6 bases from V and 2 bases from J, with 12 bases in between. The CDR3: CASRDTGNTDTQYF. The CDR3 DNA follows: TGTGCCAGTAGGGATACGGGAAACACAGATACGCAGTATTTT.

The chain combines TRBV30 with TRBJ2-5; the D gene is possibly TRBD2 (7 bases). CDR3 length equals 14 residues. The germline V gene has CDR1 GTSNPN and CDR2 SVGIG (reference sequence). Between the trimmed V and J ends, which lost 4 bases and 4 bases, there was a span of 16 bases. The CDR3, as DNA: TGTGCCTGGAATCGGGGGGCCAGGGGAGAGACCCAGTACTTC. Translated: CAWNRGARGETQYF.